This T cell receptor (beta chain) was sequenced for a study of metastatic and nonmetastatic thyroid tumors (dated by TCRdb to the early 2020s). Turning to the overall study: For patients with malignant and with benign thyroid disease, the researchers compared repertoires between peripheral blood samples and tumor or nodule tissue samples.

What the authors observed across the whole study: TCR beta diversity was reported as significantly higher in malignant tumors than in benign nodules, in both blood and tumor samples.

Libraries were built with PCR. The sequencing machine was an Illumina HiSeq 4000. High-throughput sequencing was used to profile the TCR beta-chain CDR3 region of every patient. In the original analysis: CDR3 differences across clinicopathological groups were used to build a classifier for discriminating distant-metastatic papillary thyroid cancer patients. To measure repertoire diversity the researchers used the Shannon index, while the Morisita-Horn index served to gauge how similar the tumor and blood repertoires were. In-frame beta chains were kept once TCRdb had trimmed the public reads at Q25 with fastp and called clones with MiXCR. The V and J calls shown here were made by TCRdb, not taken from the authors' results. The sample table lists about 35,000 clones, about 32% of them with a count of one. Together, the top ten hold more than 15% of the sample. No patient had received any treatment before thyroid surgery. Patient clinical samples collected from about 2012 to 2019 were retrospectively analysed using T-cell receptor beta sequencing.

This clone is large (0.1 to 1%) in its sample. Its antigen has not been determined. Qualities for individual bases were not recorded, and no much larger clone is one base off. Sequenced input: tumor tissue. The sequence was obtained from a female donor with papillary thyroid cancer or a benign thyroid nodule (not recorded which). Some clones in this sample may be carry-over from other donors' samples.

The sequence in DNA is TGTGCCAGCAGTCCCGGGACTGGCCACCACGAGCAGTACTTC. The encoded protein is CASSPGTGHHEQYF. The rearrangement joined TRBV2 to TRBJ2-7; the D gene is possibly TRBD2, with 6 bases matching. Trimming at the junction amounts to 5 bases on V and 5 bases on J, and the germline ends lie 16 bases apart. The cysteine opens and the phenylalanine closes a CDR3 of 14 amino acids. Left in the record is the CDR3 DNA by itself, 42 bases read in frame from the first base. From a lookup of the germline V gene, CDR1 and CDR2 are SNHLY and FYNNEI.